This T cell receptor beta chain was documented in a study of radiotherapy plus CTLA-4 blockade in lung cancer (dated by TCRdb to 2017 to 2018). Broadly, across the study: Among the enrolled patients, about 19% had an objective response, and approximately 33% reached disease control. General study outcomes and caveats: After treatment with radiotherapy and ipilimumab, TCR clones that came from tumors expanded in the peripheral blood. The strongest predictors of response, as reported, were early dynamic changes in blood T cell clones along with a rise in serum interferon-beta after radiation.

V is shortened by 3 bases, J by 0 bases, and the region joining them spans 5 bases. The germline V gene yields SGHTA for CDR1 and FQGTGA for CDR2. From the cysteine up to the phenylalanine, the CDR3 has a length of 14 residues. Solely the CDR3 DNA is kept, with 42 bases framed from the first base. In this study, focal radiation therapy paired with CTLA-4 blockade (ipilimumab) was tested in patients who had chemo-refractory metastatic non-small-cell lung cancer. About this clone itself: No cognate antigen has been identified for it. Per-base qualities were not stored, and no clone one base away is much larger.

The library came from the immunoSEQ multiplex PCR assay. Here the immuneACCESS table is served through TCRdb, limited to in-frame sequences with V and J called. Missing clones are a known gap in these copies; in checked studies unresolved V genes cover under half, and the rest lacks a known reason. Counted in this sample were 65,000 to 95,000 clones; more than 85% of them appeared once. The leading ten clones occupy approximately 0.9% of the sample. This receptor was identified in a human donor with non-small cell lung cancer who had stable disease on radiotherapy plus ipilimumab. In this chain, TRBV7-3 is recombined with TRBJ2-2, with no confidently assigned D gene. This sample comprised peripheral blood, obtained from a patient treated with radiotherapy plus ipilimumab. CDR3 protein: CASSFGTNTGELFF. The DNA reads TGTGCCAGCAGCTTCGGAACGAACACCGGGGAGCTGTTTTTT.